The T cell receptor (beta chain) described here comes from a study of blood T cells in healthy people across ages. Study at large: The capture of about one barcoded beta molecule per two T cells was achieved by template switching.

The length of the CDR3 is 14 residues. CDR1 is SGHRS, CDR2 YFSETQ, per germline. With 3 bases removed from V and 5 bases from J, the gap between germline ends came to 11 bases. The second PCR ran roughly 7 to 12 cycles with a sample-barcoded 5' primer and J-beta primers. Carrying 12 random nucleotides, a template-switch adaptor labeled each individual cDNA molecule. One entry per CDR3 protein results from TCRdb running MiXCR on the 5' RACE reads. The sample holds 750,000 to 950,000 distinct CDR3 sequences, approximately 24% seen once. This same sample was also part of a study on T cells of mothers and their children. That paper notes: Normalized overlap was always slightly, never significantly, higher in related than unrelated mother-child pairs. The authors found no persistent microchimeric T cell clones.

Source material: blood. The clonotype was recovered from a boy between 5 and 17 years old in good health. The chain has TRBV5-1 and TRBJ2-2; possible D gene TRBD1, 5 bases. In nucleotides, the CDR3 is TGCGCCAGCAGCTCTGTCAGGGATACCGGGGAGCTGTTTTTT. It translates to CASSSVRDTGELFF.